The 13 T cell receptor beta chains given below trace back to one sample, sequenced in a study of cytomegalovirus exposure and HLA in healthy donors. In the PCR, 60 Vbeta and 13 Jbeta primers were used. The table came from immunoSEQ multiplex PCR; TCRdb's copy has only in-frame clones and leaves some out. The table has roughly 100,000 clones, 70% to 80% seen once. The sequenced sample was PBMCs. The receptors originated from a male donor in good health and CMV-seropositive.

The chain links TRBV4-1 to TRBJ1-4; 7 nucleotides agree with TRBD1. This CDR3 region has 16 residues. The germline gives CDR1 MGHRA, CDR2 YSYEKL. Trimming took 0 bases from V and 10 from J; bases not matched to a gene: 11. CDR3 bases: TGCGCCAGCAGCCAAGATGAGGGGGCCCTAAAGGGAAAACTGTTTTTT. Its protein is CASSQDEGALKGKLFF.

V gene TRBV7-3 combines with J gene TRBJ1-2; 10 nucleotides agree with TRBD1. V lost 4 bases, J lost 6 bases, and 14 bases stayed unmatched. Germline V lookup: CDR1 SGHTA, CDR2 FQGTGA. The CDR3 sequence is 17 residues long. CDR3: CASSYHSRDRGNNGYTF. CDR3 DNA sequence: TGTGCCAGCAGCTACCATTCGCGGGACAGGGGAAATAATGGCTACACCTTC.

This chain links TRBV6-6 with TRBJ2-7; TRBD1 is a possible D gene (5 bases). The CDR3 consists of 13 residues. The V gene's germline CDR1 is MNHNY and CDR2 SVGAGI (reference sequence). Trimming cost V 6 bases and J 6 bases, with 15 bases left between them. CDR3 protein: CASSTDKSGEQYF. CDR3 sequence (DNA): TGTGCCAGCAGCACGGACAAAAGTGGCGAGCAGTACTTC.

The J gene is TRBJ1-1, the V gene TRBV25-1; possibly TRBD1 for D (5 bases). V was trimmed by 8 bases and J by 5 bases, leaving 21 bases between them. The CDR3 consists of 15 residues. Germline assignment: CDR1 MGHDK and CDR2 SYGVNS. CDR3 loop: CASLGGGTVGTEAFF. In DNA, the CDR3 is TGTGCCAGCCTGGGGGGGGGTACAGTCGGGACTGAAGCTTTCTTT.

This clone came up a few times. The rearrangement joins TRBV7-2 to TRBJ1-1; no firm D call. V was trimmed by 0 bases and J by 4 bases, leaving 15 bases between them. The CDR3 sequence is 16 residues long. CDR1 and CDR2 (germline): SGHTA, FQGNSA. The CDR3 DNA reads TGTGCCAGCAGCTTAGCGTCGCCTGTAGTAGCCACTGAAGCTTTCTTT. It translates to CASSLASPVVATEAFF.

The rearrangement joins TRBV14 to TRBJ2-1; a possible D gene is TRBD2 (6 bases). Germline lookup yields CDR1 SGHDN and CDR2 FVKESK. The CDR3 sequence is 17 residues long. The V end was cut by 3 bases, the J end by 6 bases, with 21 bases between. CDR3 DNA sequence: TGTGCCAGCAGCCAGCTACCGGGAGAGTGGCTGCCCAATGAGCAGTTCTTC. It yields the protein CASSQLPGEWLPNEQFF.

The rearrangement links TRBV4-2 to TRBJ1-3; weak D call: TRBD1 (6 bases). The CDR3 is 14 residues long. V was trimmed by 3 bases and J by 2 bases, leaving 8 bases between them. Germline V lookup: CDR1 LGHNA, CDR2 YNFKEQ. The CDR3 sequence: CASSQRQAGNTIYF. The CDR3 nucleotides are TGTGCCAGCAGCCAGAGACAGGCTGGAAACACCATATATTTT.

This clone has just one count. The rearrangement joins TRBV18 to TRBJ1-1; D gene uncertain. Germline assignment: CDR1 KGHSH and CDR2 LQKENI. This CDR3 has 15 residues. Trimming pared 3 bases from V and 1 base from J, leaving 12 bases between. Here the CDR3 reads CASSPRNVRNTEAFF. CDR3 sequence (DNA): TGTGCCAGCTCACCTAGAAACGTGAGGAACACTGAAGCTTTCTTT. The full variable domain, its missing parts supplied by reference TRBV18 and TRBJ1-1, is NAGVMQNPRHLVRRRGQEARLRCSPMKGHSHVYWYRQLPEEGLKFMVYLQKENIIDESGMPKERFSAEFPKEGPSILRIQQVVRGDSAAYFCASSPRNVRNTEAFFGQGTRLTVV.

The J gene is TRBJ1-1, the V gene TRBV18, with 9 positions matching TRBD1. Germline V gene sequence: CDR1 KGHSH, CDR2 LQKENI. There are 12 residues in the CDR3. V lost 3 bases, J lost 12 bases, and 5 bases stayed unmatched. The DNA of the CDR3 is TGTGCCAGCTCACCCGGACAGGGGTGGTCTTTCTTT. Protein sequence: CASSPGQGWSFF.

The rearrangement joins TRBV5-6 to TRBJ2-7; D is unresolved. The V gene lost 3 bases and the J gene lost 5 bases, with 9 bases spanning the gap. From germline, CDR1 is SGHDT and CDR2 YYEEEE. CDR3 size: 12 residues. CDR3 residues: CASSWAGNEQYF. CDR3 nucleotides: TGTGCCAGCAGCTGGGCTGGCAACGAGCAGTACTTC.

V usage is TRBV4-1 and J usage is TRBJ2-2; 12 positions match TRBD1. The CDR3 covers 16 residues. V trimming: 0 bases; J trimming: 7 bases; junction bases outside the gene matches: 3. Germline assignment: CDR1 MGHRA and CDR2 YSYEKL. The CDR3 DNA reads as TGCGCCAGCAGCCAAGAAGGGACAGGGGGCCTCGGGGAGCTGTTTTTT. Translating it yields CASSQEGTGGLGELFF.

The chain has TRBV12-5 and TRBJ2-3, with a weak D call TRBD2 (5 bases). V was clipped by 5 bases and J by 10 bases, with 19 bases between them. CDR1 and CDR2 from the germline V gene are LGHNT and FRNRAP. This CDR3 is built from 14 residues. The DNA for the CDR3 is TGTGCTAGTGGTCCGGGTTCCGGGGTTCAAGCGCAGTATTTT. Amino acids: CASGPGSGVQAQYF.

This chain links TRBV19 with TRBJ2-5; 8 bases agree with TRBD1. CDR1 is LNHDA and CDR2 is SQIVND in the germline V gene (reference sequence). The ends lost 5 bases at V and 3 bases at J; junction bases unmatched: 11. CDR3 size: 16 residues. The CDR3 DNA is TGTGCCAGTAGTTTCAGGACAGGGTTGCTGAAAGAGACCCAGTACTTC. Translating gives CASSFRTGLLKETQYF.